The T cell receptor beta chain under discussion was sequenced for a study of blood T cell repertoires in COVID-19. Background on the study: Acute and convalescent COVID-19 specimens originated in the United States, Italy and Spain. In each case, the material was cDNA or gDNA derived from T cells, B-cell-depleted T cells, or PBMCs.

This CDR3 comprises 15 residues. Germline CDR1 is SGHRS and CDR2 is YFSETQ. V shed 2 bases, J shed 6 bases, and the junction held 6 bases outside the gene matches. Per the original methods: For nucleated cells, counts were estimated from reference gene primer amplification. Libraries were prepared by immunoSEQ multiplex PCR; TCRdb keeps only in-frame clonotypes and omits some of them. D and trimming come from the DNA, and the V and J calls and clone size come from that table. The sample consists of 210,000 or so clones, around 89% of them appearing once. Material: peripheral blood. The receptor was derived from a man aged 45-65 years with acute or convalescent COVID-19. V is TRBV5-1 and J is TRBJ1-2; the match to TRBD1 covers 11 bases. Here the CDR3 DNA reads TGCGCCAGCAGCTTTTGGACAGGGGGCGCGAATGGCTACACCTTC. Its translation: CASSFWTGGANGYTF.